What follows are 10 T cell receptor beta chains derived from one specimen sequenced in a study of early T cells in non-severe SARS-CoV-2 infection. Each CDR3 protein gets one entry after TCRdb re-called the 5' RACE reads with MiXCR. The table includes approximately 110,000 distinct CDR3 sequences, 15% detected once. The sequencing input was whole blood. Receptors originate from an adult who was a healthcare worker with PCR-confirmed SARS-CoV-2 infection or an uninfected control (not recorded which).

CDR3 bases: TGTGCCAGTAGTATGCCGGCACGTCTTTATGGCTACACCTTC. Residues: CASSMPARLYGYTF. The chain is built from TRBV19 and TRBJ1-2, with D unresolved. The germline V and J ends were trimmed by 3 bases and 5 bases, with 13 bases remaining between them. Germline values: CDR1 LNHDA, CDR2 SQIVND (reference sequence). This CDR3 contains 14 residues.

The chain couples TRBV7-9 to TRBJ2-7; D gene unclear. Trimming cost V 5 bases and J 3 bases, with 11 bases left between them. There are 13 residues in the CDR3. Germline V CDR1 and CDR2: SEHNR, FQNEAQ (reference sequence). Here the CDR3 reads CASSHGQNYEQYF. The CDR3 nucleotides read TGTGCCAGCAGCCACGGGCAAAACTACGAGCAGTACTTC.

This clonotype was seen a few times. The rearrangement links TRBV30 to TRBJ2-4; TRBD1 agrees at 9 bases. V lost 1 base, J lost 4 bases, and 5 bases stayed unmatched. The CDR3 extends over 15 amino acids. Germline CDR1 is GTSNPN and CDR2 is SVGIG (reference sequence). The DNA for the CDR3 is TGTGCCTGGAGTGCCGGGGGACAGGGAAAAAACATTCAGTACTTC. Translated: CAWSAGGQGKNIQYF.

This chain uses TRBV15 with TRBJ2-1; 7 bases agree with TRBD2. Looked up from germline, CDR1 is LNHNV and CDR2 is YYDKDF (reference sequence). Germline trimming cut 0 bases from V and 8 bases from J; bases unmatched to any gene: 10. The CDR3 is made up of 16 amino acids. CDR3 DNA sequence: TGTGCCACCAGCAGAGATCTCGGACTAGTCTCGGATGAGCAGTTCTTC. Its protein is CATSRDLGLVSDEQFF.

The gene calls are TRBV11-2 and TRBJ2-7; the match to TRBD1 covers 9 bases. The CDR3 covers 13 residues. J gave up 9 bases and V 1 base, and 4 bases lay outside the gene matches. Per the germline V gene, CDR1 is SGHAT and CDR2 is FQNNGV. The CDR3 spells CASSLGTGVGQYF. DNA of the CDR3: TGTGCCAGCAGCTTAGGGACAGGGGTAGGGCAGTACTTC.

This clonotype was observed a handful of times. The chain employs TRBV15 and TRBJ1-2; possible D gene TRBD1, 6 bases. Germline V gene data show CDR1 as LNHNV and CDR2 as YYDKDF (reference sequence). Trimming stripped 3 bases from V and 8 bases from J, with 13 bases between. This CDR3 has 13 amino acids. CDR3 DNA sequence: TGTGCCACCAGCAGCCGGGGGGCGCAAGGCTACACCTTC. It specifies CATSSRGAQGYTF.

This clonotype was observed a handful of times. The V and J genes are TRBV10-3 and TRBJ1-3, with D tentatively TRBD1 (5 bases). CDR3 size: 15 residues. Trimming pared 4 bases from V and 1 base from J, leaving 11 bases between. The V gene's germline CDR1 is ENHRY and CDR2 SYGVKD. CDR3 sequence: CAISVQGTSGNTIYF. The CDR3 nucleotides are TGTGCCATCAGTGTCCAGGGTACGTCTGGAAACACCATATATTTT.

This clonotype has just a few counts. The chain uses TRBV12-3 or TRBV12-4 and TRBJ1-2, with D maybe TRBD1 (6 bases). This CDR3 is 15 amino acids long. V was trimmed by 7 bases and J by 4 bases, leaving 19 bases between them. The CDR3 DNA sequence: TGTGCCAGCATTCTCCTCGGGGGGCGCCTCTATGGCTACACCTTC. Its translation is CASILLGGRLYGYTF.

In its sample, this clonotype was seen many times. The rearrangement joins TRBV29-1 to TRBJ2-3; D is unclear. The V and J ends lost 5 bases and 8 bases respectively, with 17 bases between them. This CDR3 has 13 residues. Per the germline V gene, CDR1 is SQVTM and CDR2 is ANQGSEA. The CDR3 DNA reads TGCAGCGTTAAGGTGGACGGTTCTGGTACGCAGTATTTT. It specifies CSVKVDGSGTQYF.

The chain combines TRBV7-9 with TRBJ2-4; 7 bases line up with TRBD2. Trimming cost V 5 bases and J 6 bases; bases outside gene matches: 4. CDR1 and CDR2 from the germline V gene are SEHNR and FQNEAQ (reference sequence). The CDR3 totals 13 residues. The CDR3 nucleotides read TGTGCCAGCAGCACCGGGACTATAAACATTCAGTACTTC. Translated, it gives CASSTGTINIQYF.